These 6 T cell receptor beta chains share one sample of origin, sequenced in a study of cytomegalovirus exposure and HLA in healthy donors. Amplification used 60 Vbeta primers and 13 Jbeta primers. Method: immunoSEQ multiplex PCR; TCRdb's copy keeps in-frame clones and lacks some. The profile shows some 130,000 clones, about 80% of them singletons. Sequencing input: PBMCs. These receptors all stem from a man in his thirties or forties in good health.

This chain links TRBV12-5 with TRBJ2-1, with 10 bases lining up with TRBD2. Trimming took 4 bases from V and 3 from J; bases not matched to a gene: 6. Germline V gives CDR1 LGHNT, CDR2 FRNRAP. The CDR3 runs 16 residues. CDR3 region: CASGSPSGRSYNEQFF. The CDR3 DNA reads as TGTGCTAGTGGTTCCCCTAGCGGGAGAAGCTACAATGAGCAGTTCTTC.

This rearrangement joins TRBV7-3 to TRBJ2-1; 7 positions agree with TRBD1. With 5 bases clipped from V and 6 bases from J, the junction kept 7 bases outside the gene matches. The CDR3 sequence is 14 residues long. In germline, CDR1 is SGHTA, CDR2 FQGTGA. CDR3 sequence (DNA): TGTGCCAGCAGCCGTAGACAGGGTATCAATGAGCAGTTCTTC. Protein product: CASSRRQGINEQFF.

This chain links TRBV4-3 with TRBJ2-3, with D perhaps TRBD2 (5 bases). Germline-derived CDR1 and CDR2 are LGHNA and YSLEER. The CDR3 covers 16 residues. With 0 bases removed from V and 4 bases from J, the gap between germline ends came to 14 bases. The CDR3 is CASSQDSPAGPDTQYF. In nucleotides, the CDR3 is TGCGCCAGCAGCCAAGATTCCCCTGCGGGCCCAGATACGCAGTATTTT.

The rearrangement joins TRBV5-1 to TRBJ1-2; 9 bases line up with TRBD1. The CDR3 runs 15 residues. J gave up 8 bases and V 4 bases, and 12 bases lay outside the gene matches. Germline-derived CDR1 and CDR2 are SGHRS and YFSETQ. The CDR3 region is CASSTTGGVTMGYTF. The CDR3, as DNA: TGCGCCAGCAGCACAACAGGGGGCGTAACTATGGGCTACACCTTC.

This chain links TRBV6-5 with TRBJ2-5, with D unresolved. V was clipped by 0 bases and J by 9 bases, with 14 bases between them. Germline V gene data show CDR1 as MNHEY and CDR2 as SVGAGI. The CDR3 sequence is 14 residues long. The CDR3 sequence: CASSYSGGLLAQYF. The CDR3 nucleotides are TGTGCCAGCAGTTACTCAGGCGGCCTATTGGCCCAGTACTTC.

The DNA for the CDR3 is TGTGCCAGCCGCATCCCCGGTGGGGGCAGCTCCTACAATGAGCAGTTCTTC. It yields the protein CASRIPGGGSSYNEQFF. The V gene is TRBV7-9, the J gene TRBJ2-1; D perhaps matches TRBD1 (6 bases). Germline CDR1 is SEHNR and CDR2 is FQNEAQ (reference sequence). This CDR3 spans 17 amino acids. The germline V and J ends were trimmed by 8 bases and 0 bases, with 20 bases remaining between them.